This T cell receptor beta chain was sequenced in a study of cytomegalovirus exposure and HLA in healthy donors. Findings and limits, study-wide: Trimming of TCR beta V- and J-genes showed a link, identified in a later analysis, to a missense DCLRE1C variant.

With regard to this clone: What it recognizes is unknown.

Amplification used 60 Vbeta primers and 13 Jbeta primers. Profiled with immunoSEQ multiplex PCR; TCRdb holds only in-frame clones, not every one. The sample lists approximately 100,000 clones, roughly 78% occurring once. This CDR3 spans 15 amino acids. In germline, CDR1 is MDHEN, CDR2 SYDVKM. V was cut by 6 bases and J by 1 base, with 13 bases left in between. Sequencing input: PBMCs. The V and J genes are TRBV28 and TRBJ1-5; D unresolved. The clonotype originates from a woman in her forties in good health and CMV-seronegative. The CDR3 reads CASSFSGGSNQPQHF. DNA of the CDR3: TGTGCCAGCAGCTTCAGTGGAGGAAGCAATCAGCCCCAGCATTTT.